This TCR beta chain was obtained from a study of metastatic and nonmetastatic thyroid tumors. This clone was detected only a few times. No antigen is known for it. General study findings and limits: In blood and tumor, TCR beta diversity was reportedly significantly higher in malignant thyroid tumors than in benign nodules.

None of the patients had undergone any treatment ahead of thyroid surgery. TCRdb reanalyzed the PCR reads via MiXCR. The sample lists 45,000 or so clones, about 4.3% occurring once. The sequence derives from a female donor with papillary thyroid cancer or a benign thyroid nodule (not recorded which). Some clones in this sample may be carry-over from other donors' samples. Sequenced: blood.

CDR3 sequence reads: CASSRQGSTGELFF. In DNA, the CDR3 is TGTGCCAGCAGCCGACAGGGAAGCACCGGGGAGCTGTTTTTT. V gene TRBV7-3 combines with J gene TRBJ2-2; 7 positions match TRBD1. Per the germline V gene, CDR1 is SGHTA and CDR2 is FQGTGA. The CDR3 totals 14 residues. V trimming: 5 bases; J trimming: 4 bases; junction bases outside the gene matches: 4. The variable domain in full, with the rest retrieved from reference TRBV7-3 and TRBJ2-2, is GAGVSQTPSNKVTEKGKYVELRCDPISGHTALYWYRQSLGQGPEFLIYFQGTGAADDSGLPNDRFFAVRPEGSVSTLKIQRTERGDSAVYLCASSRQGSTGELFFGEGSRLTVL.